These T cell receptor beta chains were read from a single sample in a study of blood T cells in healthy people across ages. One entry per CDR3 protein results from TCRdb running MiXCR on the 5' RACE reads. This sample has about 1.4 million distinct CDR3 sequences, with almost 60% found just once. The material sequenced was blood. These receptors all stem from a man younger than 35 in good health. CDR3s include the opening cysteine and the closing phenylalanine or tryptophan. D genes are given only for firm matches.

j_call	d_call	cdr3_length	v_call	cdr3_aa
TRBJ2-5	.	15	TRBV4-3	CASSQGPPFEETQYF
TRBJ1-2	TRBD1	14	TRBV15	CATSRDYRGGGYTF
TRBJ1-5	TRBD1	15	TRBV20-1	CSAKTGVYSNQPQHF
TRBJ2-7	.	15	TRBV20-1	CSARKWSSLSYEQYF
TRBJ2-3	TRBD2	13	TRBV7-9	CASSSREVDTQYF
TRBJ2-1	TRBD1	14	TRBV20-1	CSANGQGKIDEQFF
TRBJ1-5	.	15	TRBV15	CATGEGRFDEQPQHF
TRBJ2-7	.	14	TRBV20-1	CSARMRGGGYEQYF
TRBJ2-4	.	13	TRBV5-1	CASRQGGKNIQYF
TRBJ2-7	TRBD2	13	TRBV6-1	CACRLAVFYEQYF
TRBJ2-3	.	14	TRBV29-1	CSDHGDGYTDTQYF
TRBJ2-7	.	14	TRBV29-1	CSVGIPGPTYEQYF
TRBJ2-7	.	13	TRBV20-1	CSVDNRDGYEQYF